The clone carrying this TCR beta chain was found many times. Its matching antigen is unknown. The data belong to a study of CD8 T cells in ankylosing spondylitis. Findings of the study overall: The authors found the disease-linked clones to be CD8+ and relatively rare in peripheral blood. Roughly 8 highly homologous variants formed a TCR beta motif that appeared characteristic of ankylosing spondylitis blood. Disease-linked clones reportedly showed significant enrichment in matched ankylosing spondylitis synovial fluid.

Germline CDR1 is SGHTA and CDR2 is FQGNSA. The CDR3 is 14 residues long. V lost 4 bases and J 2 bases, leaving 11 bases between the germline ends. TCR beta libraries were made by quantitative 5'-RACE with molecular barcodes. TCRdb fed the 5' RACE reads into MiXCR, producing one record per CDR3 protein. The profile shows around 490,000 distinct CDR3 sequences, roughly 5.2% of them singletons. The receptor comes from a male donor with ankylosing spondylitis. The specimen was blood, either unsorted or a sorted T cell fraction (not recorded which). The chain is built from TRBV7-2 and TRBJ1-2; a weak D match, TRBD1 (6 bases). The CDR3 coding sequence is TGTGCCAGCAGCTCGGACAGAGTGAACTATGGCTACACCTTC. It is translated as CASSSDRVNYGYTF. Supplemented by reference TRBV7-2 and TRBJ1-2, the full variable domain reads GAGVSQSPSNKVTEKGKDVELRCDPISGHTALYWYRQSLGQGLEFLIYFQGNSAPDKSGLPSDRFSAERTGGSVSTLTIQRTQQEDSAVYLCASSSDRVNYGYTFGSGTRLTVV.